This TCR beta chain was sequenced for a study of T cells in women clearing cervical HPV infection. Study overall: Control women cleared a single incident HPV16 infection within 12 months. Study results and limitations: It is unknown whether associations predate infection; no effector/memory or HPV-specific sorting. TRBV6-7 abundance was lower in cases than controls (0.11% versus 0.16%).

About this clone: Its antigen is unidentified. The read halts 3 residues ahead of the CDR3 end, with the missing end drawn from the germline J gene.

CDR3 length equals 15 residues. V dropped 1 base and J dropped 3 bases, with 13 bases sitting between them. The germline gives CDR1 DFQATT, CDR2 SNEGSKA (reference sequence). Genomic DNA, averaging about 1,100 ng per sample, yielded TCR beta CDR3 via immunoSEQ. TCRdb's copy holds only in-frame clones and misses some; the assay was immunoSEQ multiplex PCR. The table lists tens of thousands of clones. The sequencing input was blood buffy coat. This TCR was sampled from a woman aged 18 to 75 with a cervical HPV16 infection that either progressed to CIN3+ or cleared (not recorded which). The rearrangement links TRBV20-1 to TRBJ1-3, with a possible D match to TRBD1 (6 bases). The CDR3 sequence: CSARGRDMYGNTIYF. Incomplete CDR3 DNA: TGCAGTGCTAGAGGACGGGACATGTATGGAAACACC.